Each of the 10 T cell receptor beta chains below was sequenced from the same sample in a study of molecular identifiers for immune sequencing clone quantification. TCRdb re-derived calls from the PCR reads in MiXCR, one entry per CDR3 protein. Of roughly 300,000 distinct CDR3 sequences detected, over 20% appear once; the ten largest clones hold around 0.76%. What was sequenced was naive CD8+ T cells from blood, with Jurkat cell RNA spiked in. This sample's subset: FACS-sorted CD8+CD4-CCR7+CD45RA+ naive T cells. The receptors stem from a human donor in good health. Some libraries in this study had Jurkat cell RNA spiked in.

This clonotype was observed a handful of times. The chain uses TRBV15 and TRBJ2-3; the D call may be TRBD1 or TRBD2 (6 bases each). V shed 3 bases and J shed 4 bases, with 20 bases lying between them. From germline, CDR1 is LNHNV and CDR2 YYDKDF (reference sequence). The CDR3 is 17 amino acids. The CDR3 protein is CATSSTEGGAASDTQYF. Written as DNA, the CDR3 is TGTGCCACCAGCAGTACAGAGGGGGGCGCGGCTTCAGATACGCAGTATTTT.

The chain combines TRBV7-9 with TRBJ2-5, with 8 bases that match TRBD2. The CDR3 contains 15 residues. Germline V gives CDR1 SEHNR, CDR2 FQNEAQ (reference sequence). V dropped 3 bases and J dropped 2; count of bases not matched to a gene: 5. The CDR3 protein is CASSFLAGTQETQYF. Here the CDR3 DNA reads TGTGCCAGCAGCTTTTTAGCGGGGACGCAAGAGACCCAGTACTTC.

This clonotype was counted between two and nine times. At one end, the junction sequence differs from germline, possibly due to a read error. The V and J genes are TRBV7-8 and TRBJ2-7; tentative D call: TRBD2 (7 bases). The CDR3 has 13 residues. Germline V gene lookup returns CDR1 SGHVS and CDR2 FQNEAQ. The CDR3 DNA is TGTGCCAGCAGCCCGGGGGGCACCTACAAGCAGTACTTC. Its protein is CASSPGGTYKQYF.

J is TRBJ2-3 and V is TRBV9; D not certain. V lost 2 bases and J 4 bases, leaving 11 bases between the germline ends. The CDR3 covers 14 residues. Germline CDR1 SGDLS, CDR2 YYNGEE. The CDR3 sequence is CASSVFGSADTQYF. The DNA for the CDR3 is TGTGCCAGCAGCGTCTTCGGTTCCGCAGATACGCAGTATTTT.

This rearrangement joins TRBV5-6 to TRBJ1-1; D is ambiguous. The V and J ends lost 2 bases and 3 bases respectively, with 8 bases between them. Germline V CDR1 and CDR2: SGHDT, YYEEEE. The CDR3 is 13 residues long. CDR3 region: CASSFGFDTEAFF. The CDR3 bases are TGTGCCAGCAGCTTTGGGTTCGACACTGAAGCTTTCTTT.

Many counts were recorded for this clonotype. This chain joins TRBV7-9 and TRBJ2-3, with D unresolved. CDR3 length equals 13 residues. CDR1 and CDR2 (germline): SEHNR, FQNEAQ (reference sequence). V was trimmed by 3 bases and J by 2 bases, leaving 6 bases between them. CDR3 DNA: TGTGCCAGCAGCTTCTCCGCCACAGATACGCAGTATTTT. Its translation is CASSFSATDTQYF.

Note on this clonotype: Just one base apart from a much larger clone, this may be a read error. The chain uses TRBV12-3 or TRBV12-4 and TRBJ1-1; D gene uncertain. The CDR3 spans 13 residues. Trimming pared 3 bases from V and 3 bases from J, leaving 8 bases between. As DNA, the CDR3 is TGTGCCAGCAGTTTTCAATCGGACACTGAAGCTTTCTTT. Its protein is CASSFQSDTEAFF.

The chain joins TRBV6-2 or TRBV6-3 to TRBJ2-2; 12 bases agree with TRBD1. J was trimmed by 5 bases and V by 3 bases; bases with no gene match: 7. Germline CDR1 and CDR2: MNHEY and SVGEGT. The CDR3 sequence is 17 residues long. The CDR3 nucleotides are TGTGCCAGCAGTTATGGGACAGGGGGCTTGAGAACCGGGGAGCTGTTTTTT. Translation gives CASSYGTGGLRTGELFF.

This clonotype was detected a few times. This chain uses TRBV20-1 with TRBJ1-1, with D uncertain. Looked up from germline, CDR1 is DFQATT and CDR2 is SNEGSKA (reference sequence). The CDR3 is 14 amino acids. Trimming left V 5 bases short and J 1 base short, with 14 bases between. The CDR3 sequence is CSARTPRRNTEAFF. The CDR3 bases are TGCAGTGCTCGGACTCCCCGGCGGAACACTGAAGCTTTCTTT.

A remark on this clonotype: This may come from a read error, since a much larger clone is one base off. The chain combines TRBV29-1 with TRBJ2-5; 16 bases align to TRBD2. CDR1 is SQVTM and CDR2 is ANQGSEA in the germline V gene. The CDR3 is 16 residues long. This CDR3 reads CSSLGLAGGPGEPQYF. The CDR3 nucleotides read TGCAGCTCCTTGGGACTAGCGGGAGGGCCGGGAGAGCCCCAGTACTTC.